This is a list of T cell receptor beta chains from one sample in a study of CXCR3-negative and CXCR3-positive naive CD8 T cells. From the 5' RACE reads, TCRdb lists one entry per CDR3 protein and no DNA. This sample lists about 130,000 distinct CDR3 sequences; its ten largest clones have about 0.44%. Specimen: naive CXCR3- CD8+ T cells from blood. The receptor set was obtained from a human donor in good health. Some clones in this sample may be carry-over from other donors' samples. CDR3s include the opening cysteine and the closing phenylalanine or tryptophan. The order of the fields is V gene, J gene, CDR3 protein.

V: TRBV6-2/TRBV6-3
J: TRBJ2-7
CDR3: CASSYSPYEQYF

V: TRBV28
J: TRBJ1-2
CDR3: CASRRGSYGYTF

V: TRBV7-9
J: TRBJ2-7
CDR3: CASSLLPSGEKQYF

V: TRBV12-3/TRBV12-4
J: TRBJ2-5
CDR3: CASSPPGRGLETQYF

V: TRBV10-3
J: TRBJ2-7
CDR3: CATGQYYEQYF

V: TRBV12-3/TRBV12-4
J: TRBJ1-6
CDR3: CASLSDQTGNSPLHF

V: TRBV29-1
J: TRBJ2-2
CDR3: CSVVGEAGELFF

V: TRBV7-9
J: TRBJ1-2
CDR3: CASSRTGESYDYTF

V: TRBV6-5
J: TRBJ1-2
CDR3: CASSMRDFEGYTF

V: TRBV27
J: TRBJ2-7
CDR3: CASSLNVGGSTTGEQYF

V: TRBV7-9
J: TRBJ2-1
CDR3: CASSSPLGTNNEQFF

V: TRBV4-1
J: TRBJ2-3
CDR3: CASSQETLLGSDTQYF

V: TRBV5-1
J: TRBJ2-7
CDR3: CASSLAGTKYYEQYF

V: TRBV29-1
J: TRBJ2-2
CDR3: CSVDQGVSGELFF

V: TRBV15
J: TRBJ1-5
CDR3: CATSSGQGGQPQHF

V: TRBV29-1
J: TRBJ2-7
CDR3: CSVGQGIYEQYF

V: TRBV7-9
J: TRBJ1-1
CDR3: CASSLSPSTEAFF

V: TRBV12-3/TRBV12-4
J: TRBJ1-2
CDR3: CASSLWQNYGYTF

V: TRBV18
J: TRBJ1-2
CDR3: CASSPPGMEYGYTF

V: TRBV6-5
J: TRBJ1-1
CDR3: CASSLGGGNTEAFF